The 24 T cell receptor beta chains listed next were all sequenced from one sample in a study of blood T cell repertoires in COVID-19. Method: immunoSEQ multiplex PCR; TCRdb's copy keeps in-frame clones and lacks some. The sample lists over 150,000 clones, nearly 80% occurring once. Sample: peripheral blood. The receptors shown here come from a man older than 75 with acute or convalescent COVID-19.

The chain combines TRBV18 with TRBJ1-4, with D tentatively TRBD1 (6 bases). CDR1 and CDR2 (germline): KGHSH, LQKENI. CDR3 size: 17 residues. Trimming took off 5 bases at V and 4 bases at J, with 20 bases between the two ends. The CDR3 bases are TGTGCCAGCTCAACCAGGGGCCCGGGGAATGTTAATGAAAAACTGTTTTTT. Translating gives CASSTRGPGNVNEKLFF.

J is TRBJ1-1 and V is TRBV5-8; D may be TRBD1 (6 bases). Germline CDR1 reads SGHTS; CDR2 reads YDEGEE. This CDR3 contains 15 residues. V lost 4 bases to trimming and J lost 1 base, with 14 bases between them. CDR3 coding DNA: TGTGCCAGCAGCCGTCCCGGGACACAGAACACTGAAGCTTTCTTT. Its translation: CASSRPGTQNTEAFF.

This chain links TRBV7-2 with TRBJ1-2; possibly TRBD1 for D (6 bases). Trimming cost V 3 bases and J 6 bases, with 17 bases left between them. The CDR3 runs to 15 residues. CDR1 SGHTA and CDR2 FQGNSA come from the germline V gene. In nucleotides, the CDR3 is TGTGCCAGCAGCTTCTTCGTGAGGACAGAAAATGGCTACACCTTC. Its translation: CASSFFVRTENGYTF. Filled out from reference TRBV7-2 and TRBJ1-2, the complete variable domain reads GAGVSQSPSNKVTEKGKDVELRCDPISGHTALYWYRQSLGQGLEFLIYFQGNSAPDKSGLPSDRFSAERTGGSVSTLTIQRTQQEDSAVYLCASSFFVRTENGYTFGSGTRLTVV.

The chain couples TRBV11-2 to TRBJ2-3; tentative D call: TRBD1 (5 bases). The CDR3 spans 14 residues. The germline V and J ends were trimmed by 0 bases and 5 bases, with 9 bases remaining between them. Looked up from germline, CDR1 is SGHAT and CDR2 is FQNNGV. DNA for the CDR3: TGTGCCAGCAGCTTAGAGGGGCAACTAGATACGCAGTATTTT. It codes for CASSLEGQLDTQYF.

The CDR3 here is CASSLGHGNTIYF. CDR3 nucleotide sequence: TGCGCCAGCAGCTTGGGGCACGGAAACACCATATATTTT. The genes are TRBV5-1 and TRBJ1-3; D uncertain. V was clipped by 0 bases and J by 4 bases, with 5 bases between them. The CDR3 runs 13 residues. Germline V gene lookup returns CDR1 SGHRS and CDR2 YFSETQ.

CDR3: CASREGSGTGGWQPQHF. The CDR3 DNA reads TGTGCCAGTAGGGAAGGCTCCGGGACAGGGGGATGGCAGCCCCAGCATTTT. V and J are TRBV19 and TRBJ1-5; 11 bases are a match to TRBD1. Losses at the gene ends were 6 bases for V and 7 bases for J; bases not matched to a gene: 14. The CDR3 contains 17 residues. Per germline, CDR1 LNHDA and CDR2 SQIVND (reference sequence). The entire variable domain, with the rest obtained from reference TRBV19 and TRBJ1-5, is as follows: DGGITQSPKYLFRKEGQNVTLSCEQNLNHDAMYWYRQDPGQGLRLIYYSQIVNDFQKGDIAEGYSVSREKKESFPLTVTSAQKNPTAFYLCASREGSGTGGWQPQHFGDGTRLSIL.

This clone was counted ten times or more. J is TRBJ1-3 and V is TRBV6-5; TRBD1 matches at 7 bases. There are 12 residues in the CDR3. The V segment lost 9 bases and the J segment 4 bases; nucleotides outside the gene matches: 3. CDR1 and CDR2 (germline): MNHEY, SVGAGI. The chain's CDR3 is CASGTAGNTIYF. The CDR3 DNA reads TGTGCCAGTGGGACAGCCGGAAACACCATATATTTT.

The chain has TRBV9 and TRBJ2-2, with a possible D match to TRBD1 (6 bases). The germline CDR1 and CDR2 sequences are SGDLS and YYNGEE. CDR3 size: 16 residues. Trimming pared 3 bases from V and 5 bases from J, leaving 17 bases between. CDR3 in amino acids: CASSAPGGQGTGELFF. CDR3 sequence (DNA): TGTGCCAGCAGCGCCCCTGGCGGCCAGGGGACCGGGGAGCTGTTTTTT. The whole variable domain, remainder taken from reference TRBV9 and TRBJ2-2, is DSGVTQTPKHLITATGQRVTLRCSPRSGDLSVYWYQQSLDQGLQFLIQYYNGEERAKGNILERFSAQQFPDLHSELNLSSLELGDSALYFCASSAPGGQGTGELFFGEGSRLTVL.

The chain joins TRBV7-2 to TRBJ1-2; D is ambiguous. Trimming took off 1 base at V and 6 bases at J, with 15 bases between the two ends. The CDR3 totals 15 residues. Germline V gives CDR1 SGHTA, CDR2 FQGNSA. CDR3 nucleotide sequence: TGTGCCAGCAGCTTAGTGACTCCTGGGTTGGATGGCTACACCTTC. Translation gives CASSLVTPGLDGYTF.

The chain uses TRBV29-1 and TRBJ2-7; TRBD1 agrees at 7 bases. Germline V gene lookup returns CDR1 SQVTM and CDR2 ANQGSEA. The CDR3 extends over 13 amino acids. The V segment lost 6 bases and the J segment 5 bases; nucleotides outside the gene matches: 10. CDR3 protein: CSVGGRARDEQYF. For the CDR3, the DNA is TGCAGCGTAGGGGGCAGGGCTCGGGACGAGCAGTACTTC.

This chain links TRBV7-8 with TRBJ1-1; D unclear. Trimming left V 5 bases short and J 1 base short, with 14 bases between. The CDR3 covers 15 residues. The germline gives CDR1 SGHVS, CDR2 FQNEAQ. The CDR3 sequence: CASSRPGIRNTEAFF. The CDR3, as DNA: TGTGCCAGCAGCCGCCCCGGGATCCGGAACACTGAAGCTTTCTTT.

This chain joins TRBV5-5 and TRBJ2-3; 7 bases map to TRBD1. Germline CDR1 reads SGHKS; CDR2 reads YYEKEE (reference sequence). The CDR3 runs 15 residues. The ends lost 0 bases at V and 6 bases at J; junction bases unmatched: 7. The CDR3: CASSLGQGPLDTQYF. CDR3 bases: TGTGCCAGCAGCTTGGGACAGGGCCCCTTGGATACGCAGTATTTT.

This clone was detected only a few times. This chain joins TRBV2 and TRBJ1-1; maybe TRBD1 (6 bases). Germline CDR1 SNHLY, CDR2 FYNNEI. Between the trimmed V and J ends, which lost 6 bases and 0 bases, there was a span of 17 bases. There are 16 residues in the CDR3. The CDR3 DNA reads as TGTGCCAGCAGCGAAAACAGGGTAAGAATGAACACTGAAGCTTTCTTT. It specifies CASSENRVRMNTEAFF.

The rearrangement uses TRBV6-5 and TRBJ2-1; 9 nucleotides align to TRBD1. This CDR3 is built from 15 residues. The germline V gene encodes CDR1 MNHEY and CDR2 SVGAGI. The junction had 11 bases not matched to a gene; V was cut back by 6 bases and J by 8 bases. The CDR3 nucleotides read TGTGCCAGCAGCTCCCGGGACAGGGCTTCCGATGAGCAGTTCTTC. Protein: CASSSRDRASDEQFF.

The V gene is TRBV6-6, the J gene TRBJ2-5; 12 bases are shared with TRBD1. The V and J ends lost 5 bases and 2 bases, in that order; junction bases with no gene match: 9. CDR3 length: 17 amino acids. Germline loops: CDR1 MNHNY, CDR2 SVGAGI (reference sequence). CDR3 nucleotides: TGTGCCAGCAGTCAGGGACAGGGGGCGCTGAGGCAAGAGACCCAGTACTTC. It specifies CASSQGQGALRQETQYF.

The rearrangement joins TRBV10-2 to TRBJ2-5, with D uncertain. V lost 10 bases to trimming and J lost 2 bases, with 14 bases between them. There are 13 residues in the CDR3. Germline V lookup: CDR1 WSHSY, CDR2 SAAADI. Here the CDR3 DNA reads TGCGCCACCCAGTCTCAATGGCAAGAGACCCAGTACTTC. This codes for CATQSQWQETQYF.

The sample holds one count of this clone. This rearrangement joins TRBV6-5 to TRBJ2-1; a possible D gene is TRBD2 (5 bases). The CDR3 spans 16 residues. V was cut by 0 bases and J by 1 base, with 10 bases left in between. Germline lookup yields CDR1 MNHEY and CDR2 SVGAGI. In nucleotides, the CDR3 is TGTGCCAGCAGTTACTCACCAGCGGAGTCCTACAATGAGCAGTTCTTC. Its protein product is CASSYSPAESYNEQFF.

J is TRBJ1-2 and V is TRBV12-3 or TRBV12-4; D uncertain. This CDR3 contains 13 residues. With 6 bases removed from V and 3 bases from J, the gap between germline ends came to 11 bases. CDR3 sequence: CASRRQDHYGYTF. As DNA, the CDR3 is TGTGCCAGCAGGCGACAAGACCACTATGGCTACACCTTC.

The chain has TRBV5-4 and TRBJ1-4; 9 nucleotides align to TRBD1. The CDR3 contains 13 residues. Germline V gene sequence: CDR1 SGHNT, CDR2 YYREEE (reference sequence). The V and J ends lost 4 bases and 8 bases, in that order; junction bases with no gene match: 3. This CDR3 reads CASSLTGGEKLFF. CDR3 DNA: TGTGCCAGCAGCCTGACAGGGGGGGAAAAACTGTTTTTT.

V is TRBV28 and J is TRBJ1-5; 9 nucleotides agree with TRBD1. CDR1 and CDR2 from the germline V gene are MDHEN and SYDVKM. Unmatched junction bases numbered 11, after V lost 5 bases and J lost 3 bases. The CDR3 loop spans 17 amino acids. The DNA for the CDR3 is TGTGCCAGCAGTCCCCAAGGGGACAGGGACGACAATCAGCCCCAGCATTTT. It translates to CASSPQGDRDDNQPQHF.

This rearrangement joins TRBV21-1 to TRBJ2-7; the table's D call, TRBD1, was not checked against the DNA. TRBV21-1 is reported as a pseudogene. The CDR3 totals 14 residues. The CDR3 loop reads CASNQGQGRYEQYV. In DNA form, the CDR3 reads TGTGCCAGCAACCAGGGACAGGGGCGCTACGAGCAGTACGTC.

The V and J genes are TRBV9 and TRBJ2-2; tentative D call: TRBD1 (6 bases). In germline, CDR1 is SGDLS, CDR2 YYNGEE. V gave up 3 bases and J gave up 5 bases, with 11 bases separating them. There are 14 residues in the CDR3. CDR3 region: CASSALTGTGELFF. The CDR3 region has the DNA TGTGCCAGCAGCGCCCTCACAGGGACCGGGGAGCTGTTTTTT.

The J gene is TRBJ2-7, the V gene TRBV18, with 9 bases identical to TRBD1. Germline CDR1 and CDR2: KGHSH and LQKENI. The CDR3 totals 14 residues. The ends lost 4 bases at V and 4 bases at J; junction bases unmatched: 5. CDR3 protein: CASSLTGGEYEQYF. CDR3 sequence (DNA): TGTGCCAGCTCACTTACAGGGGGCGAATACGAGCAGTACTTC.

The rearrangement links TRBV19 to TRBJ1-4; 7 bases map to TRBD1. The CDR3 contains 14 residues. The ends lost 5 bases at V and 5 bases at J; junction bases unmatched: 5. In germline, CDR1 is LNHDA, CDR2 SQIVND (reference sequence). The CDR3 here is CASSLQTGNEKLFF. The CDR3 coding sequence is TGTGCCAGTAGTCTACAGACAGGGAATGAAAAACTGTTTTTT.